This T cell receptor beta chain stems from a study of T cell repertoires in cytomegalovirus infection. The CDR3 consists of 18 residues. Germline-derived CDR1 and CDR2 are LNHDA and SQIVND (reference sequence). J gave up 6 bases and V 6 bases, and 21 bases lay outside the gene matches. This clonotype was seen only a few times. Each CDR3 protein gets one entry after TCRdb re-called the reads with MiXCR. Of about 440,000 distinct CDR3 sequences listed, approximately 31% are singletons. This chain connects TRBV19 to TRBJ1-1; TRBD1 agrees at 8 bases. This TCR came from a human donor in good health (CMV status not recorded). Some clones in this sample may be carry-over from other donors' samples. What was sequenced was PBMCs. The CDR3 DNA is TGTGCCAGTAGCCGACCCCACCAGGGGGCGGAGGAGGTCTCTGAAGCTTTCTTT. Protein sequence: CASSRPHQGAEEVSEAFF.